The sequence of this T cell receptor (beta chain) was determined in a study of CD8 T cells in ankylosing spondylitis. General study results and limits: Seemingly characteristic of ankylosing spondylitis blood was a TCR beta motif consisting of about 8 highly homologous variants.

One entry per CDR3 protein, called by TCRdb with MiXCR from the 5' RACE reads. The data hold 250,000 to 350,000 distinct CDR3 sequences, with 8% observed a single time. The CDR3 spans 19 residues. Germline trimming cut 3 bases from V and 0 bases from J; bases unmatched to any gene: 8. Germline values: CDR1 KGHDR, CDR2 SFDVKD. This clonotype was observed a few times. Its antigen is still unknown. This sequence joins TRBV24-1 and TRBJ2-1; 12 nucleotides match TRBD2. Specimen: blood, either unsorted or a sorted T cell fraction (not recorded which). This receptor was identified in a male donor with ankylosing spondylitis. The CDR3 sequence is CATSDPGTSGLSSYNEQFF. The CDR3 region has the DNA TGTGCCACCAGTGATCCTGGGACTAGCGGGCTCAGCTCCTACAATGAGCAGTTCTTC.